This TCR beta chain was sequenced during a study of blood T cells in healthy people across ages. Study outcomes and limitations: Strong correlation was found linking TCR beta diversity to naive T cell percentage.

Germline trimming cut 3 bases from V and 7 bases from J; bases unmatched to any gene: 9. The CDR3 runs to 16 residues. Germline V gene sequence: CDR1 SGHKS, CDR2 YYEKEE (reference sequence). This clonotype has more than one count but fewer than ten. The antigen is not known. The authors ran a second PCR of about 6 to 11 cycles using a sample-barcoded 5' primer and a J-beta primer mix. TCRdb recomputed calls from the 5' RACE reads with MiXCR, one row per CDR3 protein. The data contain about 1.5 million distinct CDR3 sequences, about 43% of them singletons. The chain recombines TRBV5-5 with TRBJ2-1; 11 bases fit TRBD2. The TCR was taken from a woman younger than 35 in good health. Sequenced sample: blood. CDR3 amino acids: CASSWGLAEPLNEQFF. CDR3 DNA sequence: TGTGCCAGCAGCTGGGGACTAGCGGAGCCCCTTAATGAGCAGTTCTTC. Full variable domain (remainder filled in from reference TRBV5-5 and TRBJ2-1): DAGVTQSPTHLIKTRGQQVTLRCSPISGHKSVSWYQQVLGQGPQFIFQYYEKEERGRGNFPDRFSARQFPNYSSELNVNALLLGDSALYLCASSWGLAEPLNEQFFGPGTRLTVL.